One and the same sample provided the 4 T cell receptor beta chains below, sequenced in a study of blood T cell repertoires in COVID-19. Using immunoSEQ multiplex PCR, the repertoire was profiled, and TCRdb retains in-frame clones only, with some absent. The repertoire has about 38,000 clones, roughly 80% of them found once; the top ten carry about 1.5%. The specimen was peripheral blood. The receptor set was obtained from a man in his 60s with COVID-19, enrolled during active disease.

The chain joins TRBV9 to TRBJ2-5; a weak D match, TRBD1 (5 bases). Germline lookup yields CDR1 SGDLS and CDR2 YYNGEE. V lost 0 bases to trimming and J lost 4 bases, with 7 bases between them. The CDR3 has 13 residues. CDR3 sequence reads: CASSVEGRETQYF. Written as DNA, the CDR3 is TGTGCCAGCAGCGTAGAGGGGCGAGAGACCCAGTACTTC.

The chain couples TRBV3-1 (or the pseudogene TRBV3-2) to TRBJ1-2; D is unresolved. The CDR3 has 13 residues. Germline values: CDR1 LGHDT, CDR2 YNNKEL (reference sequence). Trimming shortened V by 3 bases and J by 5 bases, and 10 bases separated the two germline ends. CDR3 region: CASSHAVQYGYTF. CDR3 nucleotide sequence: TGTGCCAGCAGCCACGCCGTACAGTATGGCTACACCTTC.

The rearrangement joins TRBV18 to TRBJ2-1, with a weak D call TRBD2 (6 bases). Germline loops: CDR1 KGHSH, CDR2 LQKENI. This CDR3 region has 12 residues. V was clipped by 2 bases and J by 8 bases, with 7 bases between them. The CDR3 region has the DNA TGTGCCAGCTCACCAGGAGGGGATGAGCAGTTCTTC. This gives the protein CASSPGGDEQFF. Looking up the rest from reference TRBV18 and TRBJ2-1 gives the full variable domain: NAGVMQNPRHLVRRRGQEARLRCSPMKGHSHVYWYRQLPEEGLKFMVYLQKENIIDESGMPKERFSAEFPKEGPSILRIQQVVRGDSAAYFCASSPGGDEQFFGPGTRLTVL.

J is TRBJ1-5 and V is TRBV9; D remains unclear. With 2 bases removed from V and 1 base from J, the gap between germline ends came to 4 bases. Germline CDR1 SGDLS, CDR2 YYNGEE. This CDR3 is 13 amino acids long. CDR3 nucleotides: TGTGCCAGCAGCGTTGGCAGCAATCAGCCCCAGCATTTT. Translation gives CASSVGSNQPQHF.